The T cell receptor beta chain described here comes from a study of regulatory T cells in long-lasting Graves disease. In its sample, this clonotype was seen many times. Antigen unknown. Time point meaning: newly diagnosed GD, antithyroid drugs for less than 3 months. Making the TCR library involved RNA that had been extracted from PBMCs. CDR3 regions were amplified by Arm-PCR using iRepertoire HTBI primers to build TCR beta libraries. One entry per CDR3 protein, called by TCRdb with MiXCR from the multiplex PCR reads. Here the sample spans 450,000 to 500,000 distinct CDR3 sequences, about 17% being singletons. Germline CDR1 reads DFQATT; CDR2 reads SNEGSKA (reference sequence). The CDR3 runs to 13 residues. Study-wide findings and caveats: Samples came from peripheral blood alone, without thyroid tissue. Having only a small sample size may have limited accuracy.

In addition, the sample was reused for a study of T cells in Graves' hyperthyroidism and ophthalmopathy. From that report: Most thyroid clonotypes expanded above 0.001 were also detected in blood.

This TCR was recovered from a man between 40 and 49 years old with Graves disease. The chain is built from TRBV20-1 and TRBJ1-1, with D hard to call. Source: peripheral blood mononuclear cells (PBMCs), taken at new diagnosis, from a patient treated with antithyroid drugs. CDR3 DNA sequence: TGCACCCCAGAACCCGGTGGGAACACTGAAGCTTTCTTT. The encoded protein is CTPEPGGNTEAFF.